A selection of T cell receptor beta chains follows, all from one sample in a study of Ad26.COV2.S vaccination and SARS-CoV-2 variants. The repertoire was sequenced with immunoSEQ multiplex PCR; TCRdb's copy has only in-frame clones and lacks some. This table holds roughly 180,000 clones, around nine tenths found once. The sample in question was peripheral blood, obtained after recovery from COVID-19. The receptors were gathered from a human donor who had recovered from COVID-19. CDR3s include the opening cysteine and the closing phenylalanine or tryptophan. The D gene is left open where the match is weak. Clone sizes are given selectively: once, few, many, or a class where the clone is expanded.

V gene	D gene	clone size	J gene	CDR3 protein	CDR3 DNA
TRBV11-2	TRBD2	-	TRBJ2-1	CASSLGLAGVDEQFF	TGTGCCAGCAGCTTAGGACTAGCGGGGGTGGATGAGCAGTTCTTC
TRBV9	TRBD2	-	TRBJ2-5	CASSPSGTSGETQYF	TGTGCCAGCAGCCCATCCGGGACTAGCGGGGAGACCCAGTACTTC
TRBV7-3	TRBD1	-	TRBJ2-2	CASSFRQGTNTGELFF	TGTGCCAGCAGCTTCCGACAGGGAACGAACACCGGGGAGCTGTTTTTT
TRBV7-9	-	-	TRBJ2-7	CASGVQKNEQYF	TGTGCCAGCGGGGTTCAGAAAAACGAGCAGTACTTC
TRBV20-1	-	-	TRBJ1-2	CSASYLQRLLGGVSNYGYTF	TGCAGTGCTAGTTATCTCCAGCGTCTCCTGGGGGGGGTTTCTAACTATGGCTACACCTTC
TRBV15	-	-	TRBJ2-6	CATSTGSSSGANVLTF	TGTGCCACCAGCACCGGGTCCTCCTCTGGGGCCAACGTCCTGACTTTC
TRBV9	-	once	TRBJ1-4	CASSPTVGGEEKLFF	TGTGCCAGCAGCCCTACTGTTGGGGGCGAAGAAAAACTGTTTTTT
TRBV2	TRBD1	-	TRBJ1-5	CASAGTGVYQPQHF	TGTGCCAGTGCGGGGACAGGGGTTTATCAGCCCCAGCATTTT
TRBV19	TRBD1	-	TRBJ2-3	CASSIAHVRDRSTDTQYF	TGTGCCAGTAGTATAGCCCACGTCCGGGACAGAAGCACAGATACGCAGTATTTT
TRBV25-1	-	-	TRBJ1-6	CASSEGGRPLHF	TGTGCCAGCAGTGAAGGGGGGCGACCCCTCCACTTT
TRBV29-1	-	-	TRBJ2-5	CSVSSGGQGETQYF	TGCAGCGTTTCGTCTGGGGGCCAAGGAGAGACCCAGTACTTC
TRBV7-9	-	-	TRBJ2-3	CASSLTASVWDTDTQYF	TGTGCCAGCAGCTTAACCGCCTCGGTCTGGGACACAGATACGCAGTATTTT
TRBV5-6	-	-	TRBJ2-7	CASSLAREQYF	TGTGCCAGCAGCTTGGCCCGGGAGCAGTACTTC
TRBV27	-	-	TRBJ1-2	CASRQNLGYGYTF	TGTGCCAGCAGACAGAACCTTGGCTATGGCTACACCTTC
TRBV2	-	-	TRBJ1-1	CASKPEMNTEAFF	TGTGCCAGCAAGCCAGAAATGAACACTGAAGCTTTCTTT
TRBV12-3/TRBV12-4	TRBD1	-	TRBJ1-1	CASRSAGQGEAFF	TGTGCCAGCAGATCCGCGGGACAGGGAGAAGCTTTCTTT
TRBV11-3	-	-	TRBJ2-2	CASSLMPTGNTGELFF	TGTGCCAGCAGCTTAATGCCGACAGGGAACACCGGGGAGCTGTTTTTT
TRBV3-1/TRBV3-2	TRBD2	-	TRBJ2-3	CASSQGTSGRTDTQYF	TGTGCCAGCAGCCAGGGGACTAGCGGTCGCACAGATACGCAGTATTTT
TRBV3-1/TRBV3-2	-	-	TRBJ1-2	CASSPDRLLAAGYTF	TGTGCCAGCAGCCCCGACAGACTCCTGGCCGCTGGCTACACCTTC
TRBV5-4	TRBD1	-	TRBJ1-2	CASSFPGQGDYGYTF	TGTGCCAGCAGCTTCCCGGGACAGGGCGACTATGGCTACACCTTC
TRBV24-1	TRBD1	-	TRBJ1-5	CATDGQDQPQHF	TGTGCCACCGACGGACAGGATCAGCCCCAGCATTTT
TRBV7-2	-	-	TRBJ2-2	CASSSSGIHGELFF	TGTGCCAGCAGCTCCTCAGGGATTCATGGGGAGCTGTTTTTT
TRBV4-2	TRBD1	-	TRBJ1-1	CASSQEMDRVSNTEAFF	TGTGCCAGCAGCCAAGAAATGGACAGGGTATCGAACACTGAAGCTTTCTTT
TRBV5-1	-	-	TRBJ2-3	CASSLDPITTDTQYF	TGCGCCAGCAGCTTGGACCCAATAACCACAGATACGCAGTATTTT
TRBV6-6	TRBD1	-	TRBJ1-1	CASSRDRGTGVTEAFF	TGTGCCAGCAGTCGAGACAGGGGGACGGGTGTCACTGAAGCTTTCTTT
TRBV28	TRBD2	-	TRBJ2-3	CASSEAGGSTDTQYF	TGTGCCAGCAGTGAAGCGGGGGGAAGCACAGATACGCAGTATTTT
TRBV9	TRBD2	-	TRBJ2-7	CASSVESSGALYEQYF	TGTGCCAGCAGCGTAGAGTCTAGCGGGGCCCTCTACGAGCAGTACTTC
TRBV10-3	TRBD1	-	TRBJ1-6	CATSQGTGRKSPLHF	TGTGCCACCTCCCAGGGGACAGGGCGTAAATCACCCCTCCACTTT
TRBV3-1/TRBV3-2	TRBD1	-	TRBJ2-2	CASSQWDRDTGELFF	TGTGCCAGCAGCCAGTGGGACAGAGACACCGGGGAGCTGTTTTTT
TRBV28	-	-	TRBJ1-2	CASSPSNYGYTF	TGTGCCAGCAGTCCGTCTAACTATGGCTACACCTTC
TRBV7-9	-	-	TRBJ2-7	CASSPSLLNYEQYF	TGTGCCAGCAGCCCTTCCCTTTTAAACTACGAGCAGTACTTC
TRBV5-1	-	-	TRBJ1-4	CASSGASNEKLFF	TGCGCCAGCTCAGGGGCAAGTAATGAAAAACTGTTTTTT
TRBV29-1	-	-	TRBJ2-3	CSVEDFSFDTQYF	TGCAGCGTTGAAGACTTCTCTTTTGATACGCAGTATTTT
TRBV13	TRBD2	-	TRBJ2-1	CAARNRTSGSNEQFF	TGTGCCGCGCGGAATAGGACTAGCGGGAGCAATGAGCAGTTCTTC
TRBV5-8	-	-	TRBJ1-5	CASSLLSTSNQPQHF	TGTGCCAGCAGCTTGTTAAGCACCAGCAATCAGCCCCAGCATTTT
TRBV5-8	-	-	TRBJ1-1	CASSLLRGAFF	TGTGCCAGCAGCTTGCTCCGGGGGGCTTTCTTT
TRBV28	-	-	TRBJ2-5	CASSIQQETQYF	TGTGCCAGCTCCATACAGCAAGAGACCCAGTACTTC
TRBV6-5	-	-	TRBJ2-1	CASSPYGYNEQFF	TGTGCCAGCAGTCCTTACGGGTACAATGAGCAGTTCTTC
TRBV3-1/TRBV3-2	TRBD1	-	TRBJ1-4	CASSQGIGTGIEKLFF	TGTGCCAGCAGCCAAGGAATAGGGACAGGAATTGAAAAACTGTTTTTT
TRBV2	TRBD1	-	TRBJ2-7	CASSSQGAAYEQYF	TGTGCCAGCAGCTCACAGGGGGCTGCCTACGAGCAGTACTTC
TRBV7-8	-	-	TRBJ2-2	CASSLAEEGSRTGELFF	TGTGCCAGCAGCTTAGCGGAGGAGGGATCGAGAACCGGGGAGCTGTTTTTT
TRBV4-2	-	-	TRBJ1-2	CASSHLSRMPRYGYTF	TGTGCCAGCAGCCACCTTTCAAGAATGCCTAGATATGGCTACACCTTC
TRBV6-5	-	-	TRBJ2-7	CASNSVAGVEQYF	TGTGCCAGCAACTCTGTGGCAGGGGTCGAGCAGTACTTC
TRBV29-1	-	-	TRBJ1-1	CSVEVGSNTEAFF	TGCAGCGTTGAAGTGGGCTCTAACACTGAAGCTTTCTTT
TRBV4-1	TRBD1	-	TRBJ1-1	CASSPGPGTGLGTEAFF	TGCGCCAGCAGCCCCGGTCCCGGGACAGGGTTGGGCACTGAAGCTTTCTTT
TRBV2	-	few	TRBJ1-2	CASSAKGTVRGTF	TGTGCCAGCAGTGCGAAGGGGACGGTTCGCGGCACCTTC
TRBV11-1	-	-	TRBJ1-2	CASSPPASGPHGYTF	TGTGCCAGCAGCCCCCCCGCCTCAGGTCCCCATGGCTACACCTTC
TRBV12-2	-	-	TRBJ2-3	CASRPTTDTQYF	TGTGCAAGTCGCCCGACCACAGATACGCAGTATTTT
TRBV5-1	-	-	TRBJ1-2	CASSPVDRLPNYGYTF	TGCGCCAGCAGCCCGGTGGACAGACTCCCTAACTATGGCTACACCTTC
TRBV28	-	-	TRBJ2-7	CASSLSLGGLGEQYF	TGTGCCAGCAGTTTATCCCTGGGCGGGCTGGGGGAGCAGTACTTC
TRBV2	TRBD1	-	TRBJ1-2	CASSERLTGGNYGYTF	TGTGCCAGCAGTGAAAGGTTGACAGGGGGGAACTATGGCTACACCTTC
TRBV7-3	-	-	TRBJ2-7	CASRSGGSGEQYF	TGTGCCAGCAGGTCGGGGGGCTCTGGGGAGCAGTACTTC
TRBV6-2/TRBV6-3	-	-	TRBJ2-1	CASSYLAALYNEQFF	TGTGCCAGCAGTTACTTAGCGGCCTTGTACAATGAGCAGTTCTTC